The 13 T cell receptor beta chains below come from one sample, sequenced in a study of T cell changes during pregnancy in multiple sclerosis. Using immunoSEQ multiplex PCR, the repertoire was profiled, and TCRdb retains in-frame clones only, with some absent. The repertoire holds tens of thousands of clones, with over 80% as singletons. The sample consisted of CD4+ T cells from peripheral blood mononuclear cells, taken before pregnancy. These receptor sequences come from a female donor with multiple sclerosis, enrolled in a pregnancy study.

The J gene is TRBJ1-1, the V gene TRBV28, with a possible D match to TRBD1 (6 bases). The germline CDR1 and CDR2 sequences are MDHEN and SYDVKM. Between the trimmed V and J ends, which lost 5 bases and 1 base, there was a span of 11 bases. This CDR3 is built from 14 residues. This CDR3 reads CASSPDRRNTEAFF. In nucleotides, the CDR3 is TGTGCCAGCAGTCCCGACAGGAGGAACACTGAAGCTTTCTTT.

CDR3 amino acids: CASSSAGQGNQPQHF. Here the CDR3 DNA reads TGTGCCAGCAGCTCTGCCGGACAGGGCAATCAGCCCCAGCATTTT. The chain carries TRBV7-8 and TRBJ1-5; 7 nucleotides line up with TRBD1. Germline V gene data show CDR1 as SGHVS and CDR2 as FQNEAQ. The V gene end was trimmed by 4 bases and the J gene end by 2 bases; junction bases not matched to a gene: 5. There are 15 residues in the CDR3.

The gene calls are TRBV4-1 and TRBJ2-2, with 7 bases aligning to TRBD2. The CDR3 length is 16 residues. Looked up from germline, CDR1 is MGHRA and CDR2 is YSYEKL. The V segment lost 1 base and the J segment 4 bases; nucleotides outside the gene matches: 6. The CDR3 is CASSQATAGATGELFF. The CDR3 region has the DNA TGCGCCAGCAGCCAAGCGACCGCGGGAGCCACCGGGGAGCTGTTTTTT.

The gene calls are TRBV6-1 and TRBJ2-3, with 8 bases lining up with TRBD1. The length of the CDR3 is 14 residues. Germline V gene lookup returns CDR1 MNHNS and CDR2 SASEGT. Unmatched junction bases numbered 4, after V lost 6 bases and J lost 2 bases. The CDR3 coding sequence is TGTGCCAGCAGGGGACAGGCACCCACAGATACGCAGTATTTT. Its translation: CASRGQAPTDTQYF.

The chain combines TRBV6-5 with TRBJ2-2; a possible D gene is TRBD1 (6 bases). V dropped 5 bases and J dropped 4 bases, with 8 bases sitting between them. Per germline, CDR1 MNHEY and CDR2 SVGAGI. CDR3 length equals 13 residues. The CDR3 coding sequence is TGTGCCAGCAGTCTACAGGGCACCGGGGAGCTGTTTTTT. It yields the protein CASSLQGTGELFF.

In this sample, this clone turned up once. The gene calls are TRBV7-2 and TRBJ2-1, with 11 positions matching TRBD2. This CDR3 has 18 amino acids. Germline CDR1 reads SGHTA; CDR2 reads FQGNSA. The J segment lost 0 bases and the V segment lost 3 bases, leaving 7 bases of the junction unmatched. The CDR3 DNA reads TGTGCCAGCAGCTTGAGGCTAGCGGGGGGTCGCTCCTACAATGAGCAGTTCTTC. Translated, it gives CASSLRLAGGRSYNEQFF.

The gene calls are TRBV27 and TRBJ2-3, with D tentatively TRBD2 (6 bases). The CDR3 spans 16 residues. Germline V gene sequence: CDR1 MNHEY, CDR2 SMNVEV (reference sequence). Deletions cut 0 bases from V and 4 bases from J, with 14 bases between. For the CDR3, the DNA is TGTGCCAGCAGTTTATCGAGCGGGCACCGGCCAGATACGCAGTATTTT. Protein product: CASSLSSGHRPDTQYF.

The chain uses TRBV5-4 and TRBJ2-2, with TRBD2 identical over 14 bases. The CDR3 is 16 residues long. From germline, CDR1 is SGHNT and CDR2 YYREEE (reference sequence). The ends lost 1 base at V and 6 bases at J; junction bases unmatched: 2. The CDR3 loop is CASSLSGLAGAGELFF. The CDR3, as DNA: TGTGCCAGCAGCTTGTCGGGACTAGCGGGAGCCGGGGAGCTGTTTTTT.

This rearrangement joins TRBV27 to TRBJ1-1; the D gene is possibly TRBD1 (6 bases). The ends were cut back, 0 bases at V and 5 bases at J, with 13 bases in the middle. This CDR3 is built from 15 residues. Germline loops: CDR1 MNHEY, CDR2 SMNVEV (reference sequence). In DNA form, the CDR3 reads TGTGCCAGCAGTTTATCGAAAGGGGGGGGAACTGAAGCTTTCTTT. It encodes CASSLSKGGGTEAFF.

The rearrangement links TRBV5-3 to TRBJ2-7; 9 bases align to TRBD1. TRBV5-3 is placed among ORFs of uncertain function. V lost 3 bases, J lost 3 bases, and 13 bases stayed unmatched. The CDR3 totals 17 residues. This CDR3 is CARSSGPGTGLCYEQYF. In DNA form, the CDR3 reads TGTGCCAGAAGCTCGGGACCCGGGACAGGGCTATGCTACGAGCAGTACTTC.

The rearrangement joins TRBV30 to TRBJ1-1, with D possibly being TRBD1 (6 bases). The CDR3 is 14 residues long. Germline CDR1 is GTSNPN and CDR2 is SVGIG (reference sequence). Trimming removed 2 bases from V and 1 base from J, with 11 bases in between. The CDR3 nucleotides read TGTGCCTGGAGTCATGGGGGCTGGAACACTGAAGCTTTCTTT. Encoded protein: CAWSHGGWNTEAFF.

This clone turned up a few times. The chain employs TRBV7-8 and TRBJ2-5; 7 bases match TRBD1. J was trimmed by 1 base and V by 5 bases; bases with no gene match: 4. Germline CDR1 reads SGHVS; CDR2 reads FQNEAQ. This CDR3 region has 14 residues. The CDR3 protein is CASSRGGGQETQYF. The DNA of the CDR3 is TGTGCCAGCAGCAGAGGGGGCGGCCAAGAGACCCAGTACTTC.

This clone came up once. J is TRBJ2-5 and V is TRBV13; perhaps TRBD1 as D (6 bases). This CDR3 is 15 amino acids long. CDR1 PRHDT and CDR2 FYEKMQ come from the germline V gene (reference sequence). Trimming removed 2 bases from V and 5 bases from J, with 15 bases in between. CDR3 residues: CASSLRAGVLETQYF. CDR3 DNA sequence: TGTGCCAGCAGCTTAAGGGCAGGGGTTTTGGAGACCCAGTACTTC.